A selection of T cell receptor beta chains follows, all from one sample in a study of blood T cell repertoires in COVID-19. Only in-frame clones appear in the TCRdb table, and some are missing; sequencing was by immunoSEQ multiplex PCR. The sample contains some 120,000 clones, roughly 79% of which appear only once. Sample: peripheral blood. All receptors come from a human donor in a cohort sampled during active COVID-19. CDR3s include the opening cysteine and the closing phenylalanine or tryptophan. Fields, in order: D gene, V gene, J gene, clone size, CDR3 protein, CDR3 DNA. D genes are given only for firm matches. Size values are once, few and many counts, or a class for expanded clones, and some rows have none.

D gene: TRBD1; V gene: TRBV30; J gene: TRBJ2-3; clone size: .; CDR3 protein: CAWSHPGWDSLTSDTQYF; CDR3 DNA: TGTGCCTGGAGTCACCCTGGCTGGGACAGCCTCACTTCAGATACGCAGTATTTT
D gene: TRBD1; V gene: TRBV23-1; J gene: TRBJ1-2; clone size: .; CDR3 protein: CASSPNSQGGGYTF; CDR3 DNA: TGCGCCAGCAGTCCAAACAGCCAAGGGGGCGGCTACACCTTC
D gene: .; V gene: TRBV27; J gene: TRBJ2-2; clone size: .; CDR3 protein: CASSFRQGRATGTGELFF; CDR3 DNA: TGTGCCAGCAGTTTCCGGCAGGGGAGGGCGACGGGTACCGGGGAGCTGTTTTTT
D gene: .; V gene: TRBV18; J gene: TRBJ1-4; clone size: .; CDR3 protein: CASSPPDGGTTNEKLFF; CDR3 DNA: TGTGCCAGCTCACCCCCGGACGGGGGTACAACTAATGAAAAACTGTTTTTT
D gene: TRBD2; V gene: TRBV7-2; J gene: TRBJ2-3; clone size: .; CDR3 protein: CASSRSGGAVDTQYF; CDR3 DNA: TGTGCCAGCAGCCGTAGCGGGGGGGCGGTAGATACGCAGTATTTT
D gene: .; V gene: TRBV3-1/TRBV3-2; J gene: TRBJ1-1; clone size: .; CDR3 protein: CASSQGRNTEAFF; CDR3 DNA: TGTGCCAGCAGCCAAGGTCGGAACACTGAAGCTTTCTTT
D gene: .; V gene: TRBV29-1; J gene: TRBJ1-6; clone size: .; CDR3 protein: CSVEEREEPRPSPLHF; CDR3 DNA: TGCAGCGTTGAAGAAAGGGAGGAGCCCAGACCTTCACCCCTCCACTTT
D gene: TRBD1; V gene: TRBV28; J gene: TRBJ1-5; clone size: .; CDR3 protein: CASSHRNRGRDQPQHF; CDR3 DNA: TGTGCCAGCAGCCACAGGAACAGGGGACGGGATCAGCCCCAGCATTTT
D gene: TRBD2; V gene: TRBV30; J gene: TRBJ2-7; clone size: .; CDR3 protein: CAWTRPGLAGGDYEQYF; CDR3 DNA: TGTGCCTGGACGAGACCGGGACTAGCGGGGGGGGACTACGAGCAGTACTTC
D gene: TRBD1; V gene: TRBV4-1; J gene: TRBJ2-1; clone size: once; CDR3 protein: CASSQGYGTGTYNEQFF; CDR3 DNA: TGCGCCAGCAGCCAAGGATACGGGACAGGGACTTACAATGAGCAGTTCTTC
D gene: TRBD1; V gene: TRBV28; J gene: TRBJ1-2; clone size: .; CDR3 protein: CASSPSYRGQGYTF; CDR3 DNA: TGTGCCAGCAGTCCCTCCTACAGGGGGCAGGGCTACACCTTC
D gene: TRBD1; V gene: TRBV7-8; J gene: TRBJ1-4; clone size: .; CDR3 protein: CASSTDRDRNEKLFF; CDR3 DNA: TGTGCCAGCAGCACGGATCGGGACAGAAATGAAAAACTGTTTTTT
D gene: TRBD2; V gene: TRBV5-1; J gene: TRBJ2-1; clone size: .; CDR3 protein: CASTRTSGGVLFNEQFF; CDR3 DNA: TGCGCCAGCACCAGGACTAGCGGGGGGGTACTATTCAATGAGCAGTTCTTC
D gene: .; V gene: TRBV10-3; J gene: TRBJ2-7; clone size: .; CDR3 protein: CAISEAEYEQYF; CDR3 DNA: TGTGCCATCAGTGAGGCAGAATACGAGCAGTACTTC
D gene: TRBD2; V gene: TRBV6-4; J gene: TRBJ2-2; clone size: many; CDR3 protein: CASSAVAGVTTGELFF; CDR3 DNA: TGTGCCAGCAGTGCCGTAGCGGGGGTTACCACCGGGGAGCTGTTTTTT
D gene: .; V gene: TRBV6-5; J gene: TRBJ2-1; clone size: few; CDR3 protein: CASSRTAHYNEQFF; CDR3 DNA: TGTGCCAGCAGTCGGACAGCCCACTACAATGAGCAGTTCTTC
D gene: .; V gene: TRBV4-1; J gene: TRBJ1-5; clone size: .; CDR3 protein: CASSQIMRQDQPQHF; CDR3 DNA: TGCGCCAGCAGCCAAATAATGAGACAGGACCAGCCCCAGCATTTT
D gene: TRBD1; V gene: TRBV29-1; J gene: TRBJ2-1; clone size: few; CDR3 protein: CSVAMAGGYNEQFF; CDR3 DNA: TGCAGCGTTGCTATGGCAGGGGGTTACAATGAGCAGTTCTTC
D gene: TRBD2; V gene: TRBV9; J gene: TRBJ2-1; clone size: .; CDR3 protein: CASSVGGGAMDEQFF; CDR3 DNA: TGTGCCAGCAGCGTAGGCGGGGGGGCCATGGATGAGCAGTTCTTC
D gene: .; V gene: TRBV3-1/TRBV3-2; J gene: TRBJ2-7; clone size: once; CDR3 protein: CASSLRQGEGGNAYF; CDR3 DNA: TGTGCCAGCAGCCTCCGACAGGGCGAGGGAGGTAACGCGTACTTC
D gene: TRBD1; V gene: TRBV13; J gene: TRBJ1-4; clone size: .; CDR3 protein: CASSSATGVNEKLFF; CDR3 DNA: TGTGCCAGCAGCTCCGCGACAGGGGTTAATGAAAAACTGTTTTTT
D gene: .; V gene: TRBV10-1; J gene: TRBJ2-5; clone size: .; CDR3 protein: CASSDRTGGTQYF; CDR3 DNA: TGCGCCAGCAGTGATCGGACCGGGGGGACCCAGTACTTC